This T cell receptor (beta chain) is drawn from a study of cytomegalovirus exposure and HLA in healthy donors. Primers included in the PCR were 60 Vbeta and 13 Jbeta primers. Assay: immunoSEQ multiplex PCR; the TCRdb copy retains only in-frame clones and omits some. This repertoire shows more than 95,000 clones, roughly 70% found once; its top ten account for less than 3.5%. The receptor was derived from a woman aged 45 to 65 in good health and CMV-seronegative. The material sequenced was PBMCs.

Here the CDR3 DNA reads TGTGCCAGCAGCCCGTCGGGGGGGCGTTCAGATACGCAGTATTTT. This translates into CASSPSGGRSDTQYF. This sequence joins TRBV7-3 and TRBJ2-3; 8 bases match TRBD2. The J segment lost 4 bases and the V segment lost 5 bases, leaving 8 bases of the junction unmatched. This CDR3 has 15 residues. Germline V gene lookup returns CDR1 SGHTA and CDR2 FQGTGA.